This T cell receptor (beta chain) is from a study of CD8+ T cells in alopecia areata. Overall study context: Tofacitinib ran for 6 to 18 months before 6 months off drug. Points from the study as a whole: Lesional scalp displayed greater clonality than normal scalp, most notably in alopecia totalis/universalis.

RNA was isolated and reverse transcribed to cDNA, the sequencing template. Method: immunoSEQ multiplex PCR; TCRdb's copy keeps in-frame clones and lacks some. This repertoire shows about 150,000 clones, 75% to 90% found once; its top ten account for about 14%. As for this clone: Its antigen is not identified.

CDR1 SEHNR and CDR2 FQNEAQ come from the germline V gene (reference sequence). The CDR3 is 15 amino acids. Between the trimmed V and J ends, which lost 1 base and 3 bases, there was a span of 12 bases. Lesional scalp punch biopsies and peripheral blood were collected from alopecia areata patients. Sequenced here: CD8+ T cells sorted from blood, sampled at week 0. This receptor was obtained from a human donor with alopecia areata. The chain recombines TRBV7-9 with TRBJ1-2; D perhaps matches TRBD1 (6 bases). The CDR3: CASSLVSGEDYGYTF. CDR3 bases: TGTGCCAGCAGCTTAGTGTCAGGGGAGGACTATGGCTACACCTTC.